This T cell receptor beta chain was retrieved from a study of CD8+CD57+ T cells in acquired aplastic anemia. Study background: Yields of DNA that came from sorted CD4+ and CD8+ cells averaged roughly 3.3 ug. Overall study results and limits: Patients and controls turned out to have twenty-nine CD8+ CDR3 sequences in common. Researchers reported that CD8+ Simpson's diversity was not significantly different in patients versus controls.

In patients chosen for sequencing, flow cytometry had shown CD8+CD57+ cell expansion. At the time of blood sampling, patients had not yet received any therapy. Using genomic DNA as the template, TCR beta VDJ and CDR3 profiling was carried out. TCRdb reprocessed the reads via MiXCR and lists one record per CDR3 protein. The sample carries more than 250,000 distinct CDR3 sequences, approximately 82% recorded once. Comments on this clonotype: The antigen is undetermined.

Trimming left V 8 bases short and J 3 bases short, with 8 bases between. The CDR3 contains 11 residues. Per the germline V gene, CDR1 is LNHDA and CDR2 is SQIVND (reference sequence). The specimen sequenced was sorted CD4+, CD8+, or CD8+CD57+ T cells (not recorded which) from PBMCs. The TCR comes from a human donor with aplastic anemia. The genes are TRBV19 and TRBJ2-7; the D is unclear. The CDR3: CASGVGYEQYF. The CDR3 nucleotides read TGTGCCAGTGGGGTAGGCTACGAGCAGTACTTC.